These 29 T cell receptor beta chains were sequenced from one sample in a study of quantifying T cell responses using KT2 cells (dated by TCRdb to 2016 to 2017). For the wider study: RNA was DNase-treated and reverse transcribed with TCR alpha and beta constant-region primers, mostly using SuperScript III.

Receptor libraries were prepared by UMI-ligation and nested PCR. These reads were obtained on an Illumina MiSeq. A single-stranded oligonucleotide carrying the Illumina SP2 sequence and a UMI was ligated to the cDNA 3' end using T4 RNA ligase 1. PCR1 was run for 3 to 4 cycles (98 degrees C for 15 s, 69 degrees C for 30 s, 72 degrees C for 40 s), and an equimolar mix of RC1.1 and RC1.2, covering TRBC1 and TRBC2, was used as the beta primer. The public sequencing data were trimmed at Q25 with fastp and processed into clonotypes with MiXCR by TCRdb, which kept only in-frame beta chains. Under each unique CDR3 protein, matching rows form one entry showing the most common genes and DNA. In all, the sample holds around 56,000 distinct CDR3 sequences, and approximately 13% of those were seen once. Roughly 9% of the sample is taken by the ten largest. The specimen was PBMCs spiked with cells of the T cell clone KT2. These receptors originate from a human donor.

Note on this clonotype: Since a much larger clone is just one base distant, this may be a read error. This rearrangement joins TRBV27 to TRBJ1-1; possible D gene TRBD1, 5 bases. This CDR3 comprises 15 residues. Trimming removed 5 bases from V and 2 bases from J, with 15 bases in between. CDR1 is MNHEY and CDR2 is SMNVEV in the germline V gene (reference sequence). Written as DNA, the CDR3 is TGTGCCAGCAGTCCGTGGACAAGCCTAAACACTGAAGCTTTCTTT. Its protein product is CASSPWTSLNTEAFF.

There are many counts of this clonotype. This chain links TRBV4-1 with TRBJ1-2; unclear D gene. This CDR3 is built from 14 residues. Germline V gene lookup returns CDR1 MGHRA and CDR2 YSYEKL. V dropped 2 bases and J dropped 4 bases, with 11 bases sitting between them. The CDR3 is CASSQPGPAYGYTF. The CDR3 DNA reads as TGCGCCAGCAGCCAACCTGGACCGGCCTATGGCTACACCTTC.

The sample holds many counts of this clonotype. This chain joins TRBV20-1 and TRBJ2-3, with 11 bases matching TRBD2. The CDR3 runs 14 residues. Per germline, CDR1 DFQATT and CDR2 SNEGSKA (reference sequence). The CDR3 region is CSSSKGLADPPQYF. CDR3 coding DNA: TGCAGCAGTTCCAAGGGACTAGCGGATCCTCCCCAGTATTTT.

This clonotype has a count of ten or more. The chain carries TRBV29-1 and TRBJ2-2; 7 bases are shared with TRBD1. Germline-derived CDR1 and CDR2 are SQVTM and ANQGSEA. This CDR3 comprises 14 residues. Trimming at V came to 4 bases and at J to 1 base, leaving 3 bases not matched to a gene. CDR3 protein: CSVAGTVNTGELFF. Here the CDR3 DNA reads TGCAGCGTTGCCGGGACAGTGAACACCGGGGAGCTGTTTTTT.

In this sample, this clonotype turned up a few times. The chain carries TRBV20-1 and TRBJ2-1, with a weak D call TRBD1 (6 bases). In germline, CDR1 is DFQATT, CDR2 SNEGSKA (reference sequence). Trimming took 6 bases from V and 4 from J, leaving 10 bases between them. The CDR3 runs 12 residues. CDR3 DNA: TGCAGTGCCCCAGGGGCTTACAATGAGCAGTTCTTC. It is translated as CSAPGAYNEQFF.

The chain links TRBV20-1 to TRBJ2-1; 14 bases are shared with TRBD2. Unmatched junction bases numbered 12, after V lost 1 base and J lost 10 bases. The CDR3 consists of 17 residues. Germline V gene data show CDR1 as DFQATT and CDR2 as SNEGSKA (reference sequence). DNA of the CDR3: TGCAGTGCTAGAGCCCCGGGGACTAGCGGGAGTTTAAGGGAGCAGTTCTTC. Translated: CSARAPGTSGSLREQFF.

This clonotype was recorded many times. The chain is built from TRBV30 and TRBJ2-3; D is tentatively TRBD1 or TRBD2 (6 bases each). The CDR3 totals 15 residues. Deletions cut 0 bases from V and 4 bases from J, with 14 bases between. Per germline, CDR1 GTSNPN and CDR2 SVGIG (reference sequence). The CDR3 loop is CAWSVTGARADTQYF. The CDR3 coding sequence is TGTGCCTGGAGTGTAACGGGGGCAAGGGCAGATACGCAGTATTTT.

This clonotype was seen only a few times. V usage is TRBV29-1 and J usage is TRBJ1-1; TRBD1 is a possible D gene (5 bases). CDR1 SQVTM and CDR2 ANQGSEA come from the germline V gene. V gave up 6 bases and J gave up 1 base, with 6 bases separating them. The CDR3 spans 11 residues. CDR3 amino acids: CSVDRNTEAFF. The CDR3 coding sequence is TGCAGCGTAGACAGGAACACTGAAGCTTTCTTT.

A few counts support this clonotype. The DNA for the CDR3 is TGTGCCAGCAGCTTGGACCAGGCGAACACCGGGGAGCTGTTTTTT. It specifies CASSLDQANTGELFF. This chain uses TRBV5-4 with TRBJ2-2, with D hard to call. Germline V lookup: CDR1 SGHNT, CDR2 YYREEE (reference sequence). The V end lost 0 bases, the J end lost 0 bases, and 6 bases lay between the germline ends. There are 15 residues in the CDR3.

The rearrangement links TRBV15 to TRBJ2-1, with 9 nucleotides matching TRBD1. Trimming took 8 bases from V and 8 from J; bases not matched to a gene: 10. This CDR3 region has 14 residues. Germline assignment: CDR1 LNHNV and CDR2 YYDKDF (reference sequence). CDR3: CATRQGGYSDEQFF. The CDR3 DNA sequence: TGTGCCACCCGACAGGGGGGTTATAGCGATGAGCAGTTCTTC.

This clonotype was observed many times. The chain uses TRBV7-8 and TRBJ2-5, with 8 nucleotides matching TRBD2. The ends lost 2 bases at V and 4 bases at J; junction bases unmatched: 9. Germline V gene lookup returns CDR1 SGHVS and CDR2 FQNEAQ. CDR3 length: 16 residues. CDR3 bases: TGTGCCAGCAGCTTAACCCCACGGGGGGGAGGAGAGACCCAGTACTTC. This translates into CASSLTPRGGGETQYF.

V is TRBV6-5 and J is TRBJ1-1; D is unclear. The CDR3 is made up of 13 amino acids. V was trimmed by 7 bases and J by 0 bases, leaving 9 bases between them. Germline-derived CDR1 and CDR2 are MNHEY and SVGAGI. The CDR3 bases are TGTGCCAGCATTTCACTCATGAACACTGAAGCTTTCTTT. This gives the protein CASISLMNTEAFF.

The chain employs TRBV20-1 and TRBJ2-1; 7 positions agree with TRBD2. This CDR3 is 13 amino acids long. Germline V gives CDR1 DFQATT, CDR2 SNEGSKA (reference sequence). The junction had 7 bases not matched to a gene; V was cut back by 5 bases and J by 6 bases. CDR3 in amino acids: CSAARGRGNEQFF. DNA of the CDR3: TGCAGTGCTGCTCGCGGGAGAGGCAATGAGCAGTTCTTC.

Only a few counts were recorded for this clonotype. The rearrangement joins TRBV5-4 to TRBJ2-3, with a possible D match to TRBD1 (6 bases). This CDR3 has 18 residues. V lost 4 bases and J 0 bases, leaving 21 bases between the germline ends. The germline V gene has CDR1 SGHNT and CDR2 YYREEE (reference sequence). The CDR3 loop reads CASSALPGVGSSTDTQYF. CDR3 in DNA: TGTGCCAGCAGCGCACTTCCAGGGGTGGGCAGTAGCACAGATACGCAGTATTTT.

This rearrangement joins TRBV6-4 to TRBJ2-3; 12 bases line up with TRBD2. V was clipped by 4 bases and J by 4 bases; unmatched bases: 0. Germline CDR1 MRHNA, CDR2 SNTAGT. The CDR3 is 14 residues long. CDR3 protein: CASSGTSGADTQYF. In DNA form, the CDR3 reads TGTGCCAGCAGTGGGACTAGCGGGGCAGATACGCAGTATTTT.

There are many counts of this clonotype. J is TRBJ2-1 and V is TRBV7-9; perhaps TRBD2 as D (5 bases). With 3 bases removed from V and 7 bases from J, the gap between germline ends came to 13 bases. This CDR3 region has 14 residues. Germline V gives CDR1 SEHNR, CDR2 FQNEAQ (reference sequence). The CDR3 bases are TGTGCCAGCAGCTTGGTCGCGAGGGAGAATGAGCAGTTCTTC. The encoded protein is CASSLVARENEQFF. The full variable domain, rest sourced from reference TRBV7-9 and TRBJ2-1, is DTGVSQNPRHKITKRGQNVTFRCDPISEHNRLYWYRQTLGQGPEFLTYFQNEAQLEKSRLLSDRFSAERPKGSFSTLEIQRTEQGDSAMYLCASSLVARENEQFFGPGTRLTVL.

This chain joins TRBV7-2 and TRBJ1-5; 8 nucleotides align to TRBD1. Germline CDR1 SGHTA, CDR2 FQGNSA. The CDR3 covers 15 residues. The V segment lost 2 bases and the J segment 7 bases; nucleotides outside the gene matches: 7. The CDR3 spells CASSLSGTGGQPQHF. In DNA form, the CDR3 reads TGTGCCAGCAGCTTATCTGGGACAGGAGGACAGCCCCAGCATTTT.

This clonotype was found a few times. The chain has TRBV30 and TRBJ2-1; D gene unclear. V was clipped by 2 bases and J by 6 bases, with 11 bases between them. The CDR3 is 13 residues long. Germline V gene lookup returns CDR1 GTSNPN and CDR2 SVGIG (reference sequence). The CDR3 sequence: CAWSYSASNEQFF. As DNA, the CDR3 is TGTGCCTGGAGTTATTCGGCTTCCAATGAGCAGTTCTTC.

This clonotype has only a few counts. This chain links TRBV19 with TRBJ2-1, with D possibly being TRBD2 (7 bases). Trimming took off 3 bases at V and 8 bases at J, with 11 bases between the two ends. This CDR3 region has 13 residues. CDR1 and CDR2 (germline): LNHDA, SQIVND (reference sequence). CDR3 amino acids: CASSIGGQDEQFF. CDR3 sequence (DNA): TGTGCCAGTAGTATCGGGGGGCAAGATGAGCAGTTCTTC. The entire variable domain, with the rest obtained from reference TRBV19 and TRBJ2-1, is as follows: DGGITQSPKYLFRKEGQNVTLSCEQNLNHDAMYWYRQDPGQGLRLIYYSQIVNDFQKGDIAEGYSVSREKKESFPLTVTSAQKNPTAFYLCASSIGGQDEQFFGPGTRLTVL.

This clonotype came up a few times. V gene TRBV4-2 combines with J gene TRBJ2-7; 10 nucleotides line up with TRBD1. The CDR3 length is 16 residues. The germline V gene has CDR1 LGHNA and CDR2 YNFKEQ. V shed 5 bases, J shed 3 bases, and the junction held 10 bases outside the gene matches. This CDR3 reads CASSAGPGTGDYEQYF. The CDR3 DNA reads TGTGCCAGCAGCGCTGGCCCCGGGACAGGGGACTACGAGCAGTACTTC.

The genes are TRBV4-2 and TRBJ2-2, with 13 bases identical to TRBD2. CDR1 LGHNA and CDR2 YNFKEQ come from the germline V gene. Trimming cost V 4 bases and J 6 bases; bases outside gene matches: 5. CDR3 length: 16 residues. CDR3 sequence: CASSLSGTSGAGELFF. The CDR3 DNA reads as TGTGCCAGCAGCCTATCCGGGACTAGCGGGGCCGGGGAGCTGTTTTTT.

The rearrangement links TRBV5-1 to TRBJ2-3; D uncertain. Germline V gene data show CDR1 as SGHRS and CDR2 as YFSETQ. CDR3 length: 17 amino acids. The V end was cut by 0 bases, the J end by 0 bases, with 14 bases between. CDR3 sequence reads: CASSLVPGLSSTDTQYF. The CDR3 DNA sequence: TGCGCCAGCAGCTTGGTTCCAGGCCTCTCTAGCACAGATACGCAGTATTTT.

This clonotype has just a few counts. This chain links TRBV7-9 with TRBJ2-3; D may be TRBD2 (5 bases). Trimming removed 5 bases at V and 2 bases at J, with 17 bases between. This CDR3 has 16 amino acids. The germline CDR1 and CDR2 sequences are SEHNR and FQNEAQ (reference sequence). The CDR3: CASSLSRGVLTDTQYF. For the CDR3, the DNA is TGTGCCAGCAGCCTTAGCCGGGGAGTACTCACAGATACGCAGTATTTT. Full variable domain (outside the CDR3, taken from reference TRBV7-9 and TRBJ2-3): DTGVSQNPRHKITKRGQNVTFRCDPISEHNRLYWYRQTLGQGPEFLTYFQNEAQLEKSRLLSDRFSAERPKGSFSTLEIQRTEQGDSAMYLCASSLSRGVLTDTQYFGPGTRLTVL.

J is TRBJ2-3 and V is TRBV5-1; either TRBD1 or TRBD2 may supply D (5 bases each). Germline values: CDR1 SGHRS, CDR2 YFSETQ. The CDR3 extends over 16 amino acids. The V and J ends lost 0 bases and 5 bases respectively, with 16 bases between them. The CDR3 is CASSLEARGAQDTQYF. The CDR3 coding sequence is TGCGCCAGCAGCTTGGAAGCCAGAGGGGCCCAAGATACGCAGTATTTT.

In this sample, this clonotype turned up a few times. The rearrangement joins TRBV7-6 to TRBJ2-5, with 12 bases aligning to TRBD1. Germline trimming cut 5 bases from V and 0 bases from J; bases unmatched to any gene: 10. There are 18 residues in the CDR3. The germline V gene encodes CDR1 SGHVS and CDR2 FNYEAQ. The CDR3 nucleotides are TGTGCCAGCAGCCCAGGGACAGGGGGCAACTTAGACCAAGAGACCCAGTACTTC. It codes for CASSPGTGGNLDQETQYF.

This clonotype has only one observation. The chain couples TRBV19 to TRBJ1-5; 9 bases line up with TRBD1. V dropped 5 bases and J dropped 9; count of bases not matched to a gene: 8. This CDR3 region has 14 residues. CDR1 LNHDA and CDR2 SQIVND come from the germline V gene (reference sequence). CDR3 DNA sequence: TGTGCCAGTAGTTCCCAGGACAGGGGAGCGCCCCAGCATTTT. Protein: CASSSQDRGAPQHF.

The gene calls are TRBV6-1 and TRBJ2-3; 10 nucleotides match TRBD2. Per the germline V gene, CDR1 is MNHNS and CDR2 is SASEGT. The V segment lost 2 bases and the J segment 1 base; nucleotides outside the gene matches: 12. The CDR3 covers 19 residues. The CDR3 reads CASSERRLAGVRGTDTQYF. The CDR3 nucleotides are TGTGCCAGCAGTGAAAGAAGGCTAGCGGGAGTTCGGGGCACAGATACGCAGTATTTT.

This clonotype was found a few times. This sequence joins TRBV7-9 and TRBJ1-2; D is perhaps TRBD1 (5 bases). Germline lookup yields CDR1 SEHNR and CDR2 FQNEAQ (reference sequence). V lost 1 base and J 6 bases, leaving 9 bases between the germline ends. CDR3 length equals 13 residues. As DNA, the CDR3 is TGTGCCAGCAGCTTAGGGGGCGCAGATGGCTACACCTTC. Amino acids: CASSLGGADGYTF. The full variable domain, rest sourced from reference TRBV7-9 and TRBJ1-2, is DTGVSQNPRHKITKRGQNVTFRCDPISEHNRLYWYRQTLGQGPEFLTYFQNEAQLEKSRLLSDRFSAERPKGSFSTLEIQRTEQGDSAMYLCASSLGGADGYTFGSGTRLTVV.

A few counts support this clonotype. The chain uses TRBV3-1 and TRBJ2-3, with D uncertain. The CDR3 is 14 residues long. V dropped 0 bases and J dropped 4 bases, with 8 bases sitting between them. CDR1 is LGHDT, CDR2 YNNKEL, per germline (reference sequence). The CDR3 bases are TGTGCCAGCAGCCAAGATCTCCGGGCAGATACGCAGTATTTT. It codes for CASSQDLRADTQYF.